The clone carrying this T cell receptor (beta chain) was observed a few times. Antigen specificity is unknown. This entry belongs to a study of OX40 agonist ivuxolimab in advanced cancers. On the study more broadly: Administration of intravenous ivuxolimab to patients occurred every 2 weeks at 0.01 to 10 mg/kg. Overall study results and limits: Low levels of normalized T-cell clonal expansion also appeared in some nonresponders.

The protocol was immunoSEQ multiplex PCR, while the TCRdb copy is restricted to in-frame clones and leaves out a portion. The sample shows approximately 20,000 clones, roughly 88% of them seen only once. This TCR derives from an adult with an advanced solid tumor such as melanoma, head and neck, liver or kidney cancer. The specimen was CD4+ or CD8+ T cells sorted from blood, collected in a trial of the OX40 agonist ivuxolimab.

This chain's CDR3 is CASRPGTGFVGSEAFF. CDR3 nucleotide sequence: TGTGCCAGTCGACCCGGGACAGGGTTCGTCGGTTCTGAAGCTTTCTTT. V usage is TRBV19 and J usage is TRBJ1-1; TRBD1 matches at 9 bases. Trimming at V came to 8 bases and at J to 6 bases, leaving 16 bases not matched to a gene. This CDR3 has 16 amino acids. The germline V gene encodes CDR1 LNHDA and CDR2 SQIVND (reference sequence).